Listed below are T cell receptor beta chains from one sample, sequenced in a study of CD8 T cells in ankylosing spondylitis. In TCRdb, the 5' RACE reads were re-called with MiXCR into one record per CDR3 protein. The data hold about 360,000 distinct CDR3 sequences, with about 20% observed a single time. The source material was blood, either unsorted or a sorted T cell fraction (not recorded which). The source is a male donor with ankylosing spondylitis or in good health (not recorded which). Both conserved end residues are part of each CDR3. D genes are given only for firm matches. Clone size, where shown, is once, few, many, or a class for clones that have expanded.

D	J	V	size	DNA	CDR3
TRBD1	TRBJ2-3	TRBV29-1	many	TGCAGCGTCCTCGATTCCGGGACAGGGGACGCAGATACGCAGTATTTT	CSVLDSGTGDADTQYF
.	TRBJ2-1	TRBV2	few	TGTGCCAGCAGTGAAATAGGGGGGGAGGTGGACGATGAGCAGTTCTTC	CASSEIGGEVDDEQFF
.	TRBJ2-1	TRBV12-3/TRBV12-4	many	TGTGCCAGCAGTTTGGATGGTGAGCAGTTCTTC	CASSLDGEQFF
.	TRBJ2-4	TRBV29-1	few	TGCAGCGTTGGGGGCCCGCTAGAAAACATTCAGTACTTC	CSVGGPLENIQYF
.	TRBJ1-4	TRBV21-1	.	TGTGCCAGCAGCTACCCGACGAGCCCTCATTGTAATGAAAAACTGTTTTTT	CASSYPTSPHCNEKLFF
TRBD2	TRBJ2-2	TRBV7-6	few	TGTGCCAGCAGCCTGGGACTAGCGGGGGCCGCGGAGCTGTTTTTT	CASSLGLAGAAELFF
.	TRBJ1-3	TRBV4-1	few	TGCGCCAGCAGCCTCGGAAACACCATATATTTT	CASSLGNTIYF
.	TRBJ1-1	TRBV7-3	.	TGTGCCAGCAGCTTAGAGGAATGGACTGAAGCTTTCTTT	CASSLEEWTEAFF
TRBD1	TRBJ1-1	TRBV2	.	TGTACCATCAGTTTTGGGACCGACAGGGCTGTTTATGTCGACACTGAAGCTTTCTTT	CTISFGTDRAVYVDTEAFF
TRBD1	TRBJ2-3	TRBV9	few	TGTGCCAGCAGCGCACAGGACAGGGTGGCAGATACGCAGTATTTT	CASSAQDRVADTQYF
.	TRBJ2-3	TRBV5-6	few	TGTGCCAGCAGCCCCAAACGCAACCGGGACCCAGATACGCAGTATTTT	CASSPKRNRDPDTQYF
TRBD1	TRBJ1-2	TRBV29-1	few	TGCAGCGTCGCCGACAGGGTTTATGGCTACACCTTC	CSVADRVYGYTF
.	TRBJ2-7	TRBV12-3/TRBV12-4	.	TGTGCCAGCAGTGTGAGACGCACCTACGAGCAGTACTTC	CASSVRRTYEQYF
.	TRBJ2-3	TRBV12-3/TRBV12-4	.	TGTGCCAGCAGACCCGAGGGGGGCAAGAGCACAGATACGCAGTATTTT	CASRPEGGKSTDTQYF
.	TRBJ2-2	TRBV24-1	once	TGTGCCACCAGTTGGGACTTCACCGGGGAGCTGTTTTTT	CATSWDFTGELFF
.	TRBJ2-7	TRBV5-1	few	TGCGCCAGCAGCTTGCGGGGCTATCCCTACGAGCAGTACTTC	CASSLRGYPYEQYF
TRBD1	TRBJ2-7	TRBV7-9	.	TGTGCCAGCAGCCCATTCCCCGGACAGGGGGACGAGCAGTACTTC	CASSPFPGQGDEQYF
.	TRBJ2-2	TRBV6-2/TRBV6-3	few	TGTGCCAGCGGCCCGATACAGGGTTCCGGGGAGCTGTTTTTT	CASGPIQGSGELFF
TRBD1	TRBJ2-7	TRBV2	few	TGTGCCAGCAGAGAGGGGACAGGGACCCACTACGAGCAGTACTTC	CASREGTGTHYEQYF
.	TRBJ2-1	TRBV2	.	TGTGCCAGCAGTGGTACGGGTTGGGTTCTGCGGGATGAGCAGTTCTTC	CASSGTGWVLRDEQFF
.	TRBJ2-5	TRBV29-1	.	TGCAGCGTTGAAGGCCTGGAGACCCAGTACTTC	CSVEGLETQYF
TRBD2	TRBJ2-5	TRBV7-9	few	TGTGCCAGCAGCCAAGCGGGACTCTCGATTCAAGAGACCCAGTACTTC	CASSQAGLSIQETQYF
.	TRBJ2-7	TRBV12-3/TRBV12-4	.	TGTGCCAGCACCTCTACAGGGTCCTACGAGCAGTACTTC	CASTSTGSYEQYF
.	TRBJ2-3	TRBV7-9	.	TGTGCCAGCAGCCCGACCGGGAACACAGATACGCAGTATTTT	CASSPTGNTDTQYF
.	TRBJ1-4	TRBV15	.	TGTGCCACCAGCAGACGACGGAGTAATGAAAAACTGTTTTTT	CATSRRRSNEKLFF
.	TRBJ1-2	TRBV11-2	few	TGTGCCAGCAGCTTAGTCGGTCCCGGTGACTATGGCTACACCTTC	CASSLVGPGDYGYTF
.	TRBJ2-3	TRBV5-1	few	TGCGCCAGCAGCTTTACTGGTGATACGCAGTATTTT	CASSFTGDTQYF
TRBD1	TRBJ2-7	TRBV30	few	TGTGCCTGGAGCGGGACAGGGGACCACGAGCAGTACTTC	CAWSGTGDHEQYF
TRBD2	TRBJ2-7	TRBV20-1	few	TGCAGTGCTTCGAGCGGGGGGGCCCTGGGAGAGCAGTACTTC	CSASSGGALGEQYF
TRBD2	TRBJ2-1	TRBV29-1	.	TGCAGCGTTGAAGAGGGGGGAGGGGAGCAGTTCTTC	CSVEEGGGEQFF
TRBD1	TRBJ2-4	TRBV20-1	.	TGCAGTGCTGGGGACAGGGTTGGGGCCAAAAACATTCAGTACTTC	CSAGDRVGAKNIQYF
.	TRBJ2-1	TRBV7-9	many	TGTGCCAGCAGCACGGACACTAACAATGAGCAGTTCTTC	CASSTDTNNEQFF
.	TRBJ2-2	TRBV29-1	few	TGCAGCGTCGAAATTACAGGGGAGGACGGGGAGCTGTTTTTT	CSVEITGEDGELFF
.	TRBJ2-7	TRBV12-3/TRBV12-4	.	TGTGCCAGCAGTTTAAGGCGAGGCGAGCAGTACTTC	CASSLRRGEQYF
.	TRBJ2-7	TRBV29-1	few	TGCAGCGTTAAAAGGGTCGACAGTTCCTACGAGCAGTACTTC	CSVKRVDSSYEQYF
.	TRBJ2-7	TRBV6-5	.	TGTGCCAGCAGTTACTACGGGTCCTACGAGCAGTACTTC	CASSYYGSYEQYF
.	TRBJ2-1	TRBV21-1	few	TGTGCCAGCAGCAAATCTCTTCTAACCCACAGGGGGCGGGAGCAGTTCTTC	CASSKSLLTHRGREQFF
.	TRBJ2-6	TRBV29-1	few	TGCAGCGTTAGTGGTGTCTCTGGGGCCAACGTCCTGACTTTC	CSVSGVSGANVLTF
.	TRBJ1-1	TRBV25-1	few	TGTGCCAGCAGTATACAGGGAGGCACTGAAGCTTTCTTT	CASSIQGGTEAFF
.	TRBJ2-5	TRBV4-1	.	TGCGCCAGCAGCCAAGACGGCGGGACCCAGTACTTC	CASSQDGGTQYF
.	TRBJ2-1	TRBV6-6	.	TGTGCCACTCTCGGGAATGAGCAGTTCTTC	CATLGNEQFF
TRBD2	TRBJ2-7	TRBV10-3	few	TGTGCCATCAGTGAGTCAGCTAGCGGATTGCATACCTACGAGCAGTACTTC	CAISESASGLHTYEQYF
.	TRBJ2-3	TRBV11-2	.	TGTGCCAGCAGCTTAGGGGGATGGGGCACAGATACGCAGTATTTT	CASSLGGWGTDTQYF
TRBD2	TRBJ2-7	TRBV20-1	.	TGCAGTGCTATAGCGGGGGCGAGCTCCTACGAGCAGTACTTC	CSAIAGASSYEQYF
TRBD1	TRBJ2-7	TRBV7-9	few	TGTGCCAGCAGCTTAGGAGTGGACAGGGTTGGCGCCTACGAGCAGTACTTC	CASSLGVDRVGAYEQYF
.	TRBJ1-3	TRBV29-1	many	TGCAGCGTTGCTGGGGCCAGCTCTGGAAACACCATATATTTT	CSVAGASSGNTIYF
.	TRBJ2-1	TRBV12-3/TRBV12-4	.	TGTGCCAGCAGTCCCTACGTTGGAGTGATCGACGATGAGCAGTTCTTC	CASSPYVGVIDDEQFF
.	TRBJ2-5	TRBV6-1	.	TGTGCCAGCAGTCCGACTGAGGGGGGCCAGACCCAGTACTTC	CASSPTEGGQTQYF
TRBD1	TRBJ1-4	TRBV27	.	TGTGCCAGCAGTAACCTCGGGACAGGGGGTGAAAAACTGTTTTTT	CASSNLGTGGEKLFF
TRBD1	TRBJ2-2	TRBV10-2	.	TGCGCCAGCAGGGAGTACAGGGGAACCGGGGAGCTGTTTTTT	CASREYRGTGELFF
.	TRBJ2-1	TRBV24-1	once	TGTGCCACCGGAGGGGCAGGTATTTACAATGAGCAGTTCTTC	CATGGAGIYNEQFF
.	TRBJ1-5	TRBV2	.	TGTGCCAGCAGCGCAGGGAGAAATCAGCCCCAGCATTTT	CASSAGRNQPQHF
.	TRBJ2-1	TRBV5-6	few	TGTGCCAGCAGCTTTTCGGCGGCAGGGGATTTCTTC	CASSFSAAGDFF
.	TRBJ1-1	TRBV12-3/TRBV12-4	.	TGTGCCAGCAGTCCCGCGGGCATCGTTGACACTGAAGCTTTCTTT	CASSPAGIVDTEAFF
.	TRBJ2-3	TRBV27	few	TGTGCCAGCAGTTTATCCAGGCAGGGGCGAGATACGCAGTATTTT	CASSLSRQGRDTQYF
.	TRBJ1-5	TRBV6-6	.	TGTGCCAGCAGTCTCATTACAGGGCTTCAGCCCCAGCATTTT	CASSLITGLQPQHF
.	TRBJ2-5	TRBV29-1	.	TGCAGCGTTGAAGATCCCCGACAGGCCAACCAAGAGACCCAGTACTTC	CSVEDPRQANQETQYF